The present TCR beta chain was sequenced within a study of T cell changes during pregnancy in multiple sclerosis. TCRdb keeps only in-frame clones here, not all; method: immunoSEQ multiplex PCR. The sample records more than 20,000 clones, around 93% being singletons. CDR1 is SGDLS and CDR2 is YYNGEE in the germline V gene. There are 15 residues in the CDR3. The ends were cut back, 3 bases at V and 0 bases at J, with 13 bases in the middle. The gene calls are TRBV9 and TRBJ2-7, with D maybe TRBD2 (6 bases). This TCR was recovered from a female donor with multiple sclerosis, enrolled in a pregnancy study. Material: CD8+ T cells from peripheral blood mononuclear cells, obtained in the third trimester of pregnancy. CDR3 region: CASSGPGLSSYEQYF. The CDR3 DNA is TGTGCCAGCAGCGGCCCGGGACTCAGCTCCTACGAGCAGTACTTC.